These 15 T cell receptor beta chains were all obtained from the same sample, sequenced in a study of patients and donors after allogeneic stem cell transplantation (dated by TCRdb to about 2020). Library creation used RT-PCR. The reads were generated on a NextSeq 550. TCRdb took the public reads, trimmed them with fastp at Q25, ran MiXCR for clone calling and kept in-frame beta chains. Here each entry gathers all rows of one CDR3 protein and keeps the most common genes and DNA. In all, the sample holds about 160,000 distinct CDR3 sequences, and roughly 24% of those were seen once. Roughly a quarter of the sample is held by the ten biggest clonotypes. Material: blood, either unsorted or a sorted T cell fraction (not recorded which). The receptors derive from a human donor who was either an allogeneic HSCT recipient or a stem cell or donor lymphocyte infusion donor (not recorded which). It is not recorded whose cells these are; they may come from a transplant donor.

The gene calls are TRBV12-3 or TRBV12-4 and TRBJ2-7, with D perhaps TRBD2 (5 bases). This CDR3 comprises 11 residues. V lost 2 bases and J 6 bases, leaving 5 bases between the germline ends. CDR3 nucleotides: TGTGCCAGCAGTTTACGGGGCGAGCAGTACTTC. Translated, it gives CASSLRGEQYF.

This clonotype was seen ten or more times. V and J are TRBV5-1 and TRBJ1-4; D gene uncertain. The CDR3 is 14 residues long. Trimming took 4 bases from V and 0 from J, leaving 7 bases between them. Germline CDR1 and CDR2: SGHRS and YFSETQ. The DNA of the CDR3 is TGCGCCAGCAGCCAGATTCCAACTAATGAAAAACTGTTTTTT. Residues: CASSQIPTNEKLFF.

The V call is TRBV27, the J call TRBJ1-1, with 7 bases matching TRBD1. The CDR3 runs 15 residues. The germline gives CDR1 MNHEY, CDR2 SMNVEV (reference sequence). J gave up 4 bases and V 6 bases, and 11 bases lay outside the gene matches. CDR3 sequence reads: CASRFSRTGATEAFF. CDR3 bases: TGTGCCAGCAGGTTCTCCCGGACAGGCGCCACTGAAGCTTTCTTT.

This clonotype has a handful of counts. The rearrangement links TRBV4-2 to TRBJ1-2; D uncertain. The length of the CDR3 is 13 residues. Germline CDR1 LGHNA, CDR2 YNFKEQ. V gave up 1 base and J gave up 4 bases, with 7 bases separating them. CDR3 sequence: CASSQGSLYGYTF. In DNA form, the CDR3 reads TGTGCCAGCAGCCAAGGAAGCCTCTATGGCTACACCTTC.

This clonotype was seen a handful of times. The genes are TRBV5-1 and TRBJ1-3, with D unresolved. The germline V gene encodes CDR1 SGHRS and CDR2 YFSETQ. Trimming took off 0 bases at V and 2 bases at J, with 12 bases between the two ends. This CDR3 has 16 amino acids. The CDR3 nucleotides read TGCGCCAGCAGCTTGGCCGTCGGAGATACTGGAAACACCATATATTTT. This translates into CASSLAVGDTGNTIYF. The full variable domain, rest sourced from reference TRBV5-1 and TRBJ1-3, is KAGVTQTPRYLIKTRGQQVTLSCSPISGHRSVSWYQQTPGQGLQFLFEYFSETQRNKGNFPGRFSGRQFSNSRSEMNVSTLELGDSALYLCASSLAVGDTGNTIYFGEGSWLTVV.

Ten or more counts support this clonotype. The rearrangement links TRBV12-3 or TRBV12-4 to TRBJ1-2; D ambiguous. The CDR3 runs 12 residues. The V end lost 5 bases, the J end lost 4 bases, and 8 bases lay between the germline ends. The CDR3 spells CASSPRTYGYTF. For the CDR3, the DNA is TGTGCCAGCAGTCCCAGGACCTATGGCTACACCTTC.

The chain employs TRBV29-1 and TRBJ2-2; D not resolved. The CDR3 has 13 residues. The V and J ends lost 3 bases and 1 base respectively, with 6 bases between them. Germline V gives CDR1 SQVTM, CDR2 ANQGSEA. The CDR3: CSVDAQNTGELFF. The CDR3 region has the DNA TGCAGCGTTGACGCCCAGAACACCGGGGAGCTGTTTTTT.

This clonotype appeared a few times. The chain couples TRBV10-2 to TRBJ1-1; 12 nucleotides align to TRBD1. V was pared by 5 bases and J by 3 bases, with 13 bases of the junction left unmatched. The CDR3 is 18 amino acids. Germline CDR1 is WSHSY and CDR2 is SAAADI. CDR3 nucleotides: TGCGCCAGCAGTTACATTTGGGACAGGGGGCCGAGGGACACTGAAGCTTTCTTT. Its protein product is CASSYIWDRGPRDTEAFF.

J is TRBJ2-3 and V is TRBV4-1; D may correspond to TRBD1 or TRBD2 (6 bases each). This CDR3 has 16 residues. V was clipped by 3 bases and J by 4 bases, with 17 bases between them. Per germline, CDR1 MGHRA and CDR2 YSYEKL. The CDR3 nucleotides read TGCGCCAGCAGCCACCCAGTAGGGGGGCCAGCAGATACGCAGTATTTT. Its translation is CASSHPVGGPADTQYF.

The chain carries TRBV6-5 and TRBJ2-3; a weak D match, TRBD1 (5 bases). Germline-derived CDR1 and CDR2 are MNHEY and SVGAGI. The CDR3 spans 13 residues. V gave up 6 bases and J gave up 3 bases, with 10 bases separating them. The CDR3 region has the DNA TGTGCCAGCAGCGGGCCAGGGACAGATACGCAGTATTTT. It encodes CASSGPGTDTQYF.

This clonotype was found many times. CDR3 bases: TGTGCCAGCAGCGCCGGGGGTTCCTATAATTCACCCCTCCACTTT. Protein product: CASSAGGSYNSPLHF. This sequence joins TRBV12-3 or TRBV12-4 and TRBJ1-6, with a tentative D call TRBD1 (5 bases). V was cut by 6 bases and J by 1 base, with 10 bases left in between. The CDR3 consists of 15 residues.

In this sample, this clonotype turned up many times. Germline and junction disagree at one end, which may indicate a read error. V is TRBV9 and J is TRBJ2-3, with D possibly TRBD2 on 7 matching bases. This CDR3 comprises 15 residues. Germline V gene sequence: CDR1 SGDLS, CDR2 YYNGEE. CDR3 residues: CASSVGGAGGDTQYF. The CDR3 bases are TGTGCCAGCAGTGTAGGGGGGGCCGGCGGAGATACGCAGTATTTT.

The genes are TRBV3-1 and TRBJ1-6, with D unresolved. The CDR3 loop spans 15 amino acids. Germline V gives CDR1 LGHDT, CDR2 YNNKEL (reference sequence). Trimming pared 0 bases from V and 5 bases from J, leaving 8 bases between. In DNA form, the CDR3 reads TGTGCCAGCAGCCAAGATCACAGAAATAATTCACCCCTCCACTTT. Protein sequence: CASSQDHRNNSPLHF.

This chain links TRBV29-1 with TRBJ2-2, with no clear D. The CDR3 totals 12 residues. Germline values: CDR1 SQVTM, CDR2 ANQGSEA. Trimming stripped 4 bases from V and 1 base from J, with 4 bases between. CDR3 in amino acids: CSVGLNTGELFF. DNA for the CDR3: TGCAGCGTTGGACTGAACACCGGGGAGCTGTTTTTT.

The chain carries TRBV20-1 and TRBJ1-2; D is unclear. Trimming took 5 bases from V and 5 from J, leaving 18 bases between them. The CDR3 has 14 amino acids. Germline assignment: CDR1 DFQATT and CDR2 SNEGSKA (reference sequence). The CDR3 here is CSARGSETLYGYTF. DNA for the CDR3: TGCAGTGCTCGAGGGTCAGAAACCCTTTATGGCTACACCTTC.